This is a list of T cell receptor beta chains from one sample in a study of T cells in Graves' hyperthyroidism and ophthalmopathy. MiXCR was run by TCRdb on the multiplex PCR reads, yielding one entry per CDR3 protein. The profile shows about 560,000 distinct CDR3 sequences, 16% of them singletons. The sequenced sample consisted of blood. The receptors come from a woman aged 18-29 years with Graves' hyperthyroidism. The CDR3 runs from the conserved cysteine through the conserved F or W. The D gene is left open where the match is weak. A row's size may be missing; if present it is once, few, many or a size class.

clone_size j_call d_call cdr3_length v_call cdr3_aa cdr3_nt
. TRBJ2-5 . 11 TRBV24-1 CATALGETQYF TGTGCCACCGCCTTGGGAGAGACCCAGTACTTC
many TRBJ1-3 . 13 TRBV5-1 CASSPAVGNTIYF TGCGCCAGCAGCCCGGCGGTCGGAAACACCATATATTTT
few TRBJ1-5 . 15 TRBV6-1 CASSDRDGPNQPQHF TGTGCCAGCAGTGACCGGGACGGACCCAATCAGCCCCAGCATTTT
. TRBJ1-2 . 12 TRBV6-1 CASTTAAGGHTF TGTGCCAGCACGACCGCGGCCGGGGGCCACACCTTC
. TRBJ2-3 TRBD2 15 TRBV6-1 CASRKVAGLPDTQYF TGTGCCAGCAGAAAAGTAGCGGGACTACCGGATACGCAGTATTTT
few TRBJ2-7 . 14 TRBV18 CASSPVKGAYEQYF TGTGCCAGCTCACCTGTAAAGGGGGCCTACGAGCAGTACTTC
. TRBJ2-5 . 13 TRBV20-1 CSARQTGSETQYF TGCAGTGCTAGACAAACAGGGTCGGAGACCCAGTACTTC
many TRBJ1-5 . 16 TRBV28 CASTLGARYSNQPQHF TGTGCCAGCACCTTGGGAGCCCGTTATAGCAATCAGCCCCAGCATTTT
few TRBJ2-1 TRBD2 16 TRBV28 CASSLGGIRIYNEQFF TGTGCCAGCAGTTTGGGGGGGATCAGGATATACAATGAGCAGTTCTTC
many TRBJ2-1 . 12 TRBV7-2 CASSPVGDEQFF TGTGCCAGCAGCCCAGTGGGGGACGAGCAGTTCTTC
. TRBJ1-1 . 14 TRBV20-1 CSANPEGMNTEAFF TGCAGTGCTAACCCCGAGGGGATGAACACTGAAGCTTTCTTT
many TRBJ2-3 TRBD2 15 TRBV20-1 CSAGTSGTSTDTQYF TGCAGTGCTGGGACTAGCGGGACTAGCACAGATACGCAGTATTTT
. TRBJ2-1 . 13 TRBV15 CATSREWRNEQFF TGTGCCACCAGCAGAGAATGGAGGAATGAGCAGTTCTTC
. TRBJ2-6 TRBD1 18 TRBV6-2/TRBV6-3 CASKIDDRVKIGANVLTF TGTGCCAGCAAAATCGACGACAGGGTAAAAATAGGGGCCAACGTCCTGACTTTC
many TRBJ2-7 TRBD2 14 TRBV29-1 CSVEATSGTYEQYF TGCAGCGTTGAAGCGACTAGCGGAACCTACGAGCAGTACTTC
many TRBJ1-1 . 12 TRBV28 CASSLLATEAFF TGTGCCAGCAGTTTATTGGCGACTGAAGCTTTCTTT
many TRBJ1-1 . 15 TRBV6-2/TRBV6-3 CASSFVGTVNTEAFF TGTGCCAGCAGTTTCGTCGGGACGGTGAACACTGAAGCTTTCTTT
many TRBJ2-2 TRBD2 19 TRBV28 CASSFFQRERQSNTGELFF TGTGCCAGCAGTTTCTTCCAGCGGGAGCGCCAATCGAACACCGGGGAGCTGTTTTTT
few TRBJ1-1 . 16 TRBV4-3 CASSQFQTGMNTEAFF TGCGCCAGCAGCCAATTTCAGACAGGCATGAACACTGAAGCTTTCTTT
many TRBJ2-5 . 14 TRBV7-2 CASSAGRTQETQYF TGTGCCAGCAGCGCCGGGAGAACCCAAGAGACCCAGTACTTC
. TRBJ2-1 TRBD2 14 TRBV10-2 CASLAGGPGNEQFF TGCGCCAGCTTAGCGGGAGGGCCGGGCAATGAGCAGTTCTTC
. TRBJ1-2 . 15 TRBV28 CASSVRTIKVYGYTF TGTGCCAGCAGTGTGCGGACTATTAAGGTCTATGGCTACACCTTC